These 7 T cell receptor beta chains came from one sample sequenced in a study of T cell changes during pregnancy in multiple sclerosis. Only in-frame clones appear in the TCRdb table, and some are missing; sequencing was by immunoSEQ multiplex PCR. The sample consists of 93,000 or so clones, 85% to 95% of them appearing once. This sample comprised peripheral blood, obtained before pregnancy. The receptors derive from a female donor with multiple sclerosis, enrolled in a pregnancy study.

This clone was seen once. The chain recombines TRBV12-2 with TRBJ1-5. TRBV12-2 is a known pseudogene. This CDR3 comprises 13 residues. Here the CDR3 reads CASGAAGLGPQHF. The CDR3 DNA is TGTGCAAGTGGCGCGGCCGGATTAGGGCCCCAGCATTTT.

The V gene is TRBV9, the J gene TRBJ2-2; D is undetermined. The CDR3 is 16 amino acids. Trimming cost V 4 bases and J 2 bases, with 15 bases left between them. Germline V CDR1 and CDR2: SGDLS, YYNGEE. The CDR3 DNA follows: TGTGCCAGCAGCTCTCAGAGGAGCAGCAACACCGGGGAGCTGTTTTTT. Encoded protein: CASSSQRSSNTGELFF.

The genes are TRBV5-1 and TRBJ1-6; 7 nucleotides line up with TRBD1. CDR3 length equals 16 residues. The V and J ends lost 1 base and 9 bases, in that order; junction bases with no gene match: 10. The germline gives CDR1 SGHRS, CDR2 YFSETQ. This CDR3 is CASSLRARQGGSPLHF. As DNA, the CDR3 is TGCGCCAGCAGCTTGAGGGCGAGACAGGGAGGTTCACCCCTCCACTTT. Together with reference TRBV5-1 and TRBJ1-6, the CDR3 gives the full variable domain: KAGVTQTPRYLIKTRGQQVTLSCSPISGHRSVSWYQQTPGQGLQFLFEYFSETQRNKGNFPGRFSGRQFSNSRSEMNVSTLELGDSALYLCASSLRARQGGSPLHFGNGTRLTVT.

The chain has TRBV2 and TRBJ2-1; 12 bases are a match to TRBD2. The CDR3 totals 17 residues. V lost 4 bases and J lost 10; bases outside the gene matches: 14. Per germline, CDR1 SNHLY and CDR2 FYNNEI. CDR3 loop: CASSVRFRTSGGNEQFF. CDR3 DNA sequence: TGTGCCAGCAGTGTACGTTTTCGAACTAGCGGGGGGAACGAGCAGTTCTTC.

This clone was recorded once. This chain joins TRBV9 and TRBJ2-1; 7 bases fit TRBD2. With V trimmed by 3 bases and J by 6 bases, 3 bases remained unmatched. The CDR3 has 13 amino acids. Germline CDR1 and CDR2: SGDLS and YYNGEE. Here the CDR3 DNA reads TGTGCCAGCAGCGGGACTAGTATCAATGAGCAGTTCTTC. This encodes CASSGTSINEQFF. The complete variable domain, with remaining parts taken from reference TRBV9 and TRBJ2-1, reads DSGVTQTPKHLITATGQRVTLRCSPRSGDLSVYWYQQSLDQGLQFLIQYYNGEERAKGNILERFSAQQFPDLHSELNLSSLELGDSALYFCASSGTSINEQFFGPGTRLTVL.

This sequence joins TRBV11-3 and TRBJ1-1; no definite D call. The CDR3 is 17 residues long. The germline CDR1 and CDR2 sequences are SGHNT and YENEEA. V lost 0 bases and J lost 1, with 15 bases in between. The CDR3 is CASSLEEARQQNTEAFF. The CDR3 coding sequence is TGTGCCAGCAGCTTAGAAGAGGCTCGCCAGCAGAACACTGAAGCTTTCTTT.

The J gene is TRBJ1-1, the V gene TRBV27; no clear D. Germline CDR1 and CDR2: MNHEY and SMNVEV (reference sequence). The ends were cut back, 3 bases at V and 0 bases at J, with 8 bases in the middle. The CDR3 has 14 residues. The CDR3 bases are TGTGCCAGCAGTTTGTCCCACATGAACACTGAAGCTTTCTTT. Its protein product is CASSLSHMNTEAFF.